A single sample is the source of the 11 T cell receptor beta chains below, sequenced in a study of CD8 T cells in ankylosing spondylitis. TCRdb re-derived calls from the 5' RACE reads in MiXCR, one entry per CDR3 protein. The top ten hold under 8.5% of the sample, which has 310,000 or so distinct CDR3 sequences, about 20% seen once. Sequencing was carried out using blood, either unsorted or a sorted T cell fraction (not recorded which). The receptors here all came from a male donor with ankylosing spondylitis or in good health (not recorded which).

The J gene is TRBJ1-6, the V gene TRBV7-2; the D gene is possibly TRBD1 (5 bases). The CDR3 has 14 amino acids. Trimming left V 5 bases short and J 7 bases short, with 12 bases between. Germline loops: CDR1 SGHTA, CDR2 FQGNSA. The CDR3 is CASSTKRQNSPLHF. Here the CDR3 DNA reads TGTGCCAGCAGCACAAAGCGACAGAATTCACCCCTCCACTTT.

This chain joins TRBV7-2 and TRBJ1-2; tentative D call: TRBD1 (6 bases). With 3 bases removed from V and 4 bases from J, the gap between germline ends came to 12 bases. Germline CDR1 is SGHTA and CDR2 is FQGNSA. The CDR3 has 14 amino acids. Written as DNA, the CDR3 is TGTGCCAGCAGCTTTCGGGGGCGCGGCTATGGCTACACCTTC. Translated: CASSFRGRGYGYTF.

This clonotype was seen ten or more times. The rearrangement joins TRBV20-1 to TRBJ2-5; a weak D match, TRBD2 (6 bases). This CDR3 has 15 residues. The germline CDR1 and CDR2 sequences are DFQATT and SNEGSKA (reference sequence). The ends were cut back, 3 bases at V and 4 bases at J, with 18 bases in the middle. CDR3 in DNA: TGCAGTGCTAGGGGGGATTTCGGGGGTTTAGAGACCCAGTACTTC. Residues: CSARGDFGGLETQYF.

The genes are TRBV5-1 and TRBJ1-2, with TRBD1 as a possible D gene (5 bases). Germline CDR1 and CDR2: SGHRS and YFSETQ. The length of the CDR3 is 15 residues. V was trimmed by 5 bases and J by 2 bases, leaving 16 bases between them. Here the CDR3 DNA reads TGCGCCAGCAGAAACGTCGGGGGTTCGAACTATGGCTACACCTTC. Translating gives CASRNVGGSNYGYTF.

CDR3 coding DNA: TGCAGTGCTAGCCCAGGGGCTCAGGCAAATGAGCAGTTCTTC. Amino acids: CSASPGAQANEQFF. The gene calls are TRBV20-1 and TRBJ2-1, with D perhaps matching TRBD1 (6 bases). The CDR3 extends over 14 amino acids. From germline, CDR1 is DFQATT and CDR2 SNEGSKA (reference sequence). Trimming left V 3 bases short and J 7 bases short, with 16 bases between.

The chain links TRBV5-6 to TRBJ1-1; D call uncertain. Trimming removed 2 bases at V and 11 bases at J, with 16 bases between. The CDR3 runs to 13 residues. Germline V gene sequence: CDR1 SGHDT, CDR2 YYEEEE. CDR3 amino acids: CASSFGSPPGAFF. CDR3 nucleotides: TGTGCCAGCAGCTTTGGCAGTCCGCCGGGCGCTTTCTTT.

V and J are TRBV24-1 and TRBJ2-1; perhaps TRBD1 as D (5 bases). The V end lost 5 bases, the J end lost 4 bases, and 8 bases lay between the germline ends. Germline CDR1 KGHDR, CDR2 SFDVKD. This CDR3 comprises 13 residues. This CDR3 reads CATSARTYNEQFF. For the CDR3, the DNA is TGTGCCACCAGTGCGCGGACATACAATGAGCAGTTCTTC.

This clonotype came up a few times. V is TRBV12-3 or TRBV12-4 and J is TRBJ2-2, with TRBD1 matching over 10 bases. The CDR3 totals 15 residues. After removal of 4 bases from V and 2 bases from J, the junction contained 1 base not matched to a gene. CDR3 sequence reads: CASSWTGGNTGELFF. As DNA, the CDR3 is TGTGCCAGCAGTTGGACAGGGGGAAACACCGGGGAGCTGTTTTTT.

The V gene is TRBV27, the J gene TRBJ1-2; D unresolved. Trimming pared 0 bases from V and 1 base from J, leaving 6 bases between. The CDR3 is made up of 14 amino acids. From germline, CDR1 is MNHEY and CDR2 SMNVEV (reference sequence). CDR3 DNA sequence: TGTGCCAGCAGTTTATCGTACAGTAACTATGGCTACACCTTC. This codes for CASSLSYSNYGYTF.

The rearrangement joins TRBV10-3 to TRBJ2-1, with TRBD2 matching over 12 bases. Losses at the gene ends were 6 bases for V and 6 bases for J; bases not matched to a gene: 3. This CDR3 comprises 14 residues. Per germline, CDR1 ENHRY and CDR2 SYGVKD. The CDR3 sequence: CAIRTSGRTNEQFF. CDR3 DNA: TGTGCCATCAGAACTAGCGGGAGGACCAATGAGCAGTTCTTC.

V usage is TRBV28 and J usage is TRBJ2-7; 10 bases are a match to TRBD1. The CDR3 spans 15 residues. Germline V gene sequence: CDR1 MDHEN, CDR2 SYDVKM. With V trimmed by 5 bases and J by 2 bases, 6 bases remained unmatched. In DNA form, the CDR3 reads TGTGCCAGCAGTCCGGGACAGGGGTTCCCCTACGAGCAGTACGTC. Residues: CASSPGQGFPYEQYV.